This TCR beta chain appears in the sequencing data of a study of T-cell memory formation after mild COVID-19. On the study more broadly: Clusters were largely donor specific. Study observations and caveats: CD4+ bias marked clones expanding day 15 to 37, unlike balanced contracting clones. Of the contracting clones, CD4+ ones lay mainly in CM and EM, and CD8+ ones in EMRA. Pre-infection memory contained some responding clones, which suggested that cross-reactive memory had joined.

One entry per CDR3 protein results from TCRdb running MiXCR on the 5' RACE reads. The table lists about 270,000 distinct CDR3 sequences, roughly 16% of them singletons. With regard to this clonotype: The antigen remains unidentified.

Germline CDR1 SNHLY, CDR2 FYNNEI. This CDR3 is 11 amino acids long. With 7 bases removed from V and 4 bases from J, the gap between germline ends came to 7 bases. The rearrangement uses TRBV2 and TRBJ2-5; D unresolved. This clonotype was sampled from a man aged 18 to 29 who had mild COVID-19 (a few samples of this study predate the infection). Cell type and time point are not known. Material for sequencing was PBMCs or a T cell subset sorted from them (not recorded which). CDR3 bases: TGTGCCAGCATTGGTGGAGAGACCCAGTACTTC. This gives the protein CASIGGETQYF.